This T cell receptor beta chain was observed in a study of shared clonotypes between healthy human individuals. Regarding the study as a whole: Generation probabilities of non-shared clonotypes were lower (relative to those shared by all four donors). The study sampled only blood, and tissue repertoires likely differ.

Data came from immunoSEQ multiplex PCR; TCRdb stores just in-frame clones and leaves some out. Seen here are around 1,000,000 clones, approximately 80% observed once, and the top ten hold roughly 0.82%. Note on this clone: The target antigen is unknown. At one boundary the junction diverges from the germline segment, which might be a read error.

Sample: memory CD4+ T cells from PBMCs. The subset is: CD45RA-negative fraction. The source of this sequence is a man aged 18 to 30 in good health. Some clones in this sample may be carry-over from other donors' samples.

CDR3 region: CASGSLNRGGTGTQYF. CDR3 nucleotides: TGTGCCAGCGGGAGTCTTAACAGGGGGGGCACAGGTACGCAGTATTTT. The chain links TRBV28 to TRBJ2-3; TRBD1 might be the D (8 bases). Looked up from germline, CDR1 is MDHEN and CDR2 is SYDVKM. This CDR3 contains 16 residues.